Below, one T cell receptor beta chain is given with its context. The sample comes from a study of blood T cell repertoires in COVID-19. As for the study in general: Samples came from the United States, Italy and Spain, spanning acute and convalescent COVID-19.

Some clones are missing from TCRdb's copy, which holds only in-frame ones; the method was immunoSEQ multiplex PCR. The table lists around 400,000 clones, around 87% of them singletons, with 2% to 2.5% in the top ten. Germline lookup yields CDR1 MNHNS and CDR2 SASEGT. V lost 1 base and J 3 bases, leaving 13 bases between the germline ends. This CDR3 spans 15 amino acids. Followed over time, Seattle patients had been enrolled while infection was active. The sample consisted of peripheral blood. This clonotype originated in an older woman with COVID-19, enrolled during active disease. The chain carries TRBV6-1 and TRBJ2-7, with D hard to call. CDR3 sequence reads: CASSEDEATDYEQYF. The CDR3 DNA reads TGTGCCAGCAGTGAAGATGAGGCGACGGACTACGAGCAGTACTTC.